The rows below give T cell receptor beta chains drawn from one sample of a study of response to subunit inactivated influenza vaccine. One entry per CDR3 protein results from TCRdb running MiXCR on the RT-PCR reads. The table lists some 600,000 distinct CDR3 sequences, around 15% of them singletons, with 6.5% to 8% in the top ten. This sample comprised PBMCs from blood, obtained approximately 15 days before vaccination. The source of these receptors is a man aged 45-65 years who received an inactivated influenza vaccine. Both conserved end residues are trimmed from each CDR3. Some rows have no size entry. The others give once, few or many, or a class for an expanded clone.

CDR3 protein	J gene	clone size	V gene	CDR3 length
ASRDQYEQY	TRBJ2-7	NA	TRBV28	9
ASSLVSGLDGELL	TRBJ2-2	once	TRBV5-1	13
ASRSGMDHEQY	TRBJ2-7	NA	TRBV9	11
ASRQDRAGTGELF	TRBJ2-2	NA	TRBV7-3	13
ASTKGQGTNTEAF	TRBJ1-1	few	TRBV7-2	13
ASALGSHTDTQY	TRBJ2-3	few	TRBV25-1	12
GVGTSGSLTNIQY	TRBJ2-4	few	TRBV20-1	13
ASSVSTSGRSGELF	TRBJ2-2	few	TRBV9	14
ASGRGETQY	TRBJ2-5	few	TRBV9	9
ASSLVLLTDTQY	TRBJ2-3	NA	TRBV7-8	12
ASRPRLTGELF	TRBJ2-2	NA	TRBV28	11
SAPVRGETQY	TRBJ2-5	NA	TRBV20-1	10
ASSLVGLSKDTQY	TRBJ2-3	few	TRBV7-2	13
ASSFLAGTSGNTGELF	TRBJ2-2	many	TRBV28	16
ASSLSREQF	TRBJ2-1	many	TRBV12-3/TRBV12-4	9
SAVQGSTYNEQF	TRBJ2-1	few	TRBV20-1	12
ASSNPGQGTGELF	TRBJ2-2	NA	TRBV13	13
ASSQETMNGYT	TRBJ1-2	few	TRBV5-1	11
SARTTSSYNEQF	TRBJ2-1	many	TRBV20-1	12
ASSRGDFVYEQY	TRBJ2-7	few	TRBV7-9	12
ASSESGQLYNEQF	TRBJ2-1	NA	TRBV10-2	13
ASSLSGPPSTGELF	TRBJ2-2	NA	TRBV12-3/TRBV12-4	14
ASSLESLSYEQY	TRBJ2-7	NA	TRBV5-1	12
ASSLVHSAGNTIY	TRBJ1-3	many	TRBV7-2	13
ASSRTYYEQY	TRBJ2-7	NA	TRBV12-3/TRBV12-4	10
AISGGPSYEQY	TRBJ2-7	NA	TRBV10-3	11
SARDATGGGNEQF	TRBJ2-1	few	TRBV20-1	13
ASSLSGTGRGQF	TRBJ2-1	few	TRBV28	12
ASSDPGQGGDEQF	TRBJ2-1	few	TRBV9	13
ASSLPGQGRSGGTDTQY	TRBJ2-3	few	TRBV27	17
ASSQPGIREQF	TRBJ2-1	few	TRBV4-3	11
ASSPGPTYGYT	TRBJ1-2	NA	TRBV7-2	11
ASSLILGAGRIGELF	TRBJ2-2	NA	TRBV11-2	15
ASSQGSPEGETQY	TRBJ2-5	few	TRBV7-3	13
SASFQQETQY	TRBJ2-5	few	TRBV20-1	10
ASSLWETYNSPLH	TRBJ1-6	NA	TRBV5-6	13
ASSLGASDLQETQY	TRBJ2-5	many	TRBV28	14
ASSLASRGHTEAF	TRBJ1-1	many	TRBV12-3/TRBV12-4	13
SARAGLAGVETQY	TRBJ2-5	few	TRBV20-1	13
ASSRGGKETQY	TRBJ2-5	many	TRBV5-1	11
ASRSGQAGNTIY	TRBJ1-3	many	TRBV12-3/TRBV12-4	12
ASSRSPVDQPQH	TRBJ1-5	few	TRBV12-3/TRBV12-4	12